The entry that follows covers one T cell receptor (beta chain) sequence. The table lists this clonotype with a count of one. Its antigen is still unknown. Per-base quality was not reported, and no clone a single base away is much larger than it. A lone read gives weak evidence. These reads were obtained on an Illumina HiSeq 1500. TCRdb redid the processing of the public reads, applying fastp at Q25 and MiXCR, and retained in-frame beta chains. Entries are consolidated by CDR3 protein sequence, retaining the most common genes and DNA. This sample holds about a million distinct CDR3 sequences; approximately 30% were observed only once. The ten largest clones take up roughly 12% of the sample. The data stem from a study of T cell repertoires in cytomegalovirus infection (dated by TCRdb to about 2019). In terms of the full investigation: Peptide stimulations targeted recently identified HLA-C-restricted CMV epitopes, whose presentation resists viral immunomodulation, together with well-studied HLA-B-restricted epitopes. Donor HLA type was relevant to the analysis, because carriage of CMV infection together with the matching HLA type was indicated by public TCR beta signatures.

Beyond this particular receptor, the publication reports: In both this cohort and an independent 352-donor cohort, the cumulative frequency of public TCR beta family members distinguished carriers of CMV infection plus the relevant HLA type. The ex vivo response was dominated by HLA-C-restricted CMV-specific TCR beta clonotypes, which also provided the single most frequent clonotype in two of eight donors.

CDR1 and CDR2 are read off the germline V gene as SQVTM and ANQGSEA. The CDR3 starts with the cysteine, ends with the phenylalanine, and has 11 residues. CDR3 DNA is the only sequence kept; it has 33 bases, read in frame from the first base. V loses 4 bases, J loses 8 bases, and the germline ends lie 11 bases apart. Read against the paper, the sample's treatment or condition label means: in vitro stimulation with specific CMV peptide epitopes to enrich CMV-specific T cells. The clonotype comes from a human donor in good health (CMV status not recorded). Some clones in this sample may be carry-over from other donors' samples. The sequence is built from TRBV29-1 and TRBJ1-2; no D gene is confidently identified. The specimen was cultured CD8+ T cells from PBMCs, collected from culture after CMV antigen stimulation. The CDR3 loop reads CSVASTGGYTF. The DNA sequence follows: TGCAGCGTTGCATCAACCGGAGGCTACACCTTC.